This section outlines one TCR beta chain sequence together with its context. The CDR3 totals 16 residues. J lost 7 bases, V lost 2 bases, and 13 bases had no gene match. The germline gives CDR1 SEHNR, CDR2 FQNEAQ (reference sequence). The data stem from a study of OX40 agonist ivuxolimab in advanced cancers. On the study more broadly: Hepatocellular carcinoma, melanoma, renal cell or head and neck cancer affected the dose-escalation patients.

Sequencing used immunoSEQ multiplex PCR; TCRdb keeps in-frame clones, though not all of them. The table lists around 45,000 clones, about 90% of them singletons. This chain joins TRBV7-9 and TRBJ1-2, with TRBD1 matching over 7 bases. This receptor was taken from an adult with an advanced solid tumor such as melanoma, head and neck, liver or kidney cancer. Sequenced here: CD4+ or CD8+ T cells sorted from blood, sampled in a trial of the OX40 agonist ivuxolimab. CDR3 coding DNA: TGTGCCAGCAGCTTAACATTTAGACAGGGTGGTGGTGGCTACACCTTC. This codes for CASSLTFRQGGGGYTF.